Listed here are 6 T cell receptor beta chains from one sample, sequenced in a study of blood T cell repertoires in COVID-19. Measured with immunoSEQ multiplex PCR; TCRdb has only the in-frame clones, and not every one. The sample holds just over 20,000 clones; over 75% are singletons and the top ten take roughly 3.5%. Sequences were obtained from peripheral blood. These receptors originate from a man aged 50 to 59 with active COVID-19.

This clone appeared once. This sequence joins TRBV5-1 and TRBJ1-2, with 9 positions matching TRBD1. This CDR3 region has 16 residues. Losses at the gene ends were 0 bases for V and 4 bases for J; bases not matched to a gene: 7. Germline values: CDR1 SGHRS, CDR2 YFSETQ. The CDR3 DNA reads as TGCGCCAGCAGCTTGGGCCGAGGACAGGGGACCTATGGCTACACCTTC. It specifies CASSLGRGQGTYGYTF. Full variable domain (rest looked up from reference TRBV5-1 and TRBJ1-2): KAGVTQTPRYLIKTRGQQVTLSCSPISGHRSVSWYQQTPGQGLQFLFEYFSETQRNKGNFPGRFSGRQFSNSRSEMNVSTLELGDSALYLCASSLGRGQGTYGYTFGSGTRLTVV.

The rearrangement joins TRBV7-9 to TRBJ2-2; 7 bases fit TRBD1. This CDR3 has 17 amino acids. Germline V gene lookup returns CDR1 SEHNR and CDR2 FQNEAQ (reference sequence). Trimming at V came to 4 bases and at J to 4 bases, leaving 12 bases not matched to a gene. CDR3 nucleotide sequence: TGTGCCAGCAGCTCCCGGTACCGGGACAGAGCCACCGGGGAGCTGTTTTTT. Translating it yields CASSSRYRDRATGELFF. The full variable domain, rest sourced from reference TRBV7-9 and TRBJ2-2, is DTGVSQNPRHKITKRGQNVTFRCDPISEHNRLYWYRQTLGQGPEFLTYFQNEAQLEKSRLLSDRFSAERPKGSFSTLEIQRTEQGDSAMYLCASSSRYRDRATGELFFGEGSRLTVL.

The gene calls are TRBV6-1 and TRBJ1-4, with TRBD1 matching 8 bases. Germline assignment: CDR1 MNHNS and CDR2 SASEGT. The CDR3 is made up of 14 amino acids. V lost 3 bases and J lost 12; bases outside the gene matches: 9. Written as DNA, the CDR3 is TGTGCCAGCAGTGACGTGACAGGGGCGTTGCAACTGTTTTTT. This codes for CASSDVTGALQLFF.

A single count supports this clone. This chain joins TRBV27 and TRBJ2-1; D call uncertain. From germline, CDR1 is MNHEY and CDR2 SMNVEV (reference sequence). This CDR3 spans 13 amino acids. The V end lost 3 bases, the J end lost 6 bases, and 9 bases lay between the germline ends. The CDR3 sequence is CASSLSYSNEQFF. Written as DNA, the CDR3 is TGTGCCAGCAGTTTGTCCTACTCCAATGAGCAGTTCTTC.

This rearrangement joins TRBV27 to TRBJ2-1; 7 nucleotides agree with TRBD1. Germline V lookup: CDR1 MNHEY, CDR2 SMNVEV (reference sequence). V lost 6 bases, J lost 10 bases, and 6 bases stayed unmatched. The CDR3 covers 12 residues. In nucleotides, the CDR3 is TGTGCCAGCAGCCTAACGACAGGGGAGCAGTTCTTC. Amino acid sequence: CASSLTTGEQFF.

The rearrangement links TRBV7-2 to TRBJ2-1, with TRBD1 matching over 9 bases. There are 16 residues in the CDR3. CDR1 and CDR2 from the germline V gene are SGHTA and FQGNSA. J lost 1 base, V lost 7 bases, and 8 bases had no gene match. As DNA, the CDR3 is TGTGCCAGCACAGGCAAGGGACAGGGTTCCTACAATGAGCAGTTCTTC. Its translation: CASTGKGQGSYNEQFF.